A selection of T cell receptor beta chains follows, all from one sample in a study of blood T cell repertoires in COVID-19. Assay used: immunoSEQ multiplex PCR; TCRdb lists only in-frame clones, some missing. The sample lists around 200,000 clones; 79% were seen once. The sequenced sample was peripheral blood. These receptors were collected from a woman between 40 and 55 years old with COVID-19, enrolled during active disease. The CDR3 runs from the conserved cysteine through the conserved F or W. D genes are given only for firm matches.

j_call v_call d_call cdr3_length cdr3_aa
TRBJ2-1 TRBV5-5 - 15 CASSLQGLVNNEQFF
TRBJ1-1 TRBV27 - 13 CASTLQGSTEAFF
TRBJ1-5 TRBV6-5 - 13 CATRIPVNQPQHF
TRBJ2-3 TRBV5-1 TRBD1 15 CASDTGGRNTDTQYF
TRBJ1-5 TRBV27 TRBD1 14 CASSTRDSGSSQHF
TRBJ2-1 TRBV4-1 - 13 CASSRGLINEQFF
TRBJ2-7 TRBV3-1/TRBV3-2 - 14 CASSQDLAGDEQYF
TRBJ2-7 TRBV19 - 19 CASSPGVTLQGIVPDEQYF
TRBJ1-5 TRBV19 - 13 CASGGQSNQPQHF
TRBJ2-7 TRBV2 TRBD2 14 CASKMRGAGYEQYF
TRBJ2-5 TRBV11-2 TRBD2 16 CASSKRTSGGSETQYF
TRBJ2-7 TRBV27 TRBD1 13 CASSLQGAGEQYF